This T cell receptor beta chain emerged from a study of T-cell reconstitution after alpha-beta-depleted transplantation in children. Unique molecular identifiers were incorporated during preparation of the TCRbeta library. TCRdb fed the PCR reads into MiXCR, producing one record per CDR3 protein. This table holds about 610,000 distinct CDR3 sequences, approximately 10% found once. This clonotype was detected many times. V shed 5 bases and J shed 7 bases, with 17 bases lying between them. This CDR3 comprises 15 residues. Germline CDR1 KGHDR, CDR2 SFDVKD. V gene TRBV24-1 combines with J gene TRBJ2-1; perhaps TRBD2 as D (6 bases). The sequences come from PBMCs from the stem cell graft donor, collected from the stem cell graft. The sequence came from a human donor who donated a stem cell graft to a child with acute myeloid leukemia. CDR3 residues: CATSGLVETRNEQFF. In DNA form, the CDR3 reads TGTGCCACCAGTGGTCTGGTAGAGACTAGGAATGAGCAGTTCTTC.